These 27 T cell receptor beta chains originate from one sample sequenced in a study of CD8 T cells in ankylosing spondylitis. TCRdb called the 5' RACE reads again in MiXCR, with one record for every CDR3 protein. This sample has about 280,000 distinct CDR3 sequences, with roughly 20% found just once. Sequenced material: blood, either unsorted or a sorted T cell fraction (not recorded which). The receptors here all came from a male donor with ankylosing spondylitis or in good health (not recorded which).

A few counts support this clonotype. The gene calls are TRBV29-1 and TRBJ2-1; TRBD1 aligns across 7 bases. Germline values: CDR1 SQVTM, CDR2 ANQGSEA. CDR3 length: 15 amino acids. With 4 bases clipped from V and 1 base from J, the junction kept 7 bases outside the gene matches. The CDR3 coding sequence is TGCAGCGTTGTGGCCCACAGGGGTTCCTACAATGAGCAGTTCTTC. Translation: CSVVAHRGSYNEQFF.

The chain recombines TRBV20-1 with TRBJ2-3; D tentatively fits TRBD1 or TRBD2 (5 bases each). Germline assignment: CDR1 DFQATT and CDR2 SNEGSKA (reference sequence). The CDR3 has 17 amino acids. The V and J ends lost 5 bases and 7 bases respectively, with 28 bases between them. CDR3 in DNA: TGCAGTGCTCCGTTCCGGCGACTTGGGAGTTGGGGGAATACGCAGTATTTT. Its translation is CSAPFRRLGSWGNTQYF.

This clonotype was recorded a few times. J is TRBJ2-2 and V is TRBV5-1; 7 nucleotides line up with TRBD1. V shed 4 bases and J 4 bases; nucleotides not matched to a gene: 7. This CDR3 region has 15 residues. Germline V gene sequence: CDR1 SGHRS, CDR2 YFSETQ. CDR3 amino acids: CASSPRQGSTGELFF. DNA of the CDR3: TGCGCCAGCAGCCCACGACAGGGCTCCACCGGGGAGCTGTTTTTT.

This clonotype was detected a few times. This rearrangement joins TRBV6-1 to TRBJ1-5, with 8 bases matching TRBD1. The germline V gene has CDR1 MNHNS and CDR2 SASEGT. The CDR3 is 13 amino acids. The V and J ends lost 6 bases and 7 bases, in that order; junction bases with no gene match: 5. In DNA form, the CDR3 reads TGTGCCAGCAGCCCACAGGGGGAACAGCCCCAGCATTTT. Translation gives CASSPQGEQPQHF.

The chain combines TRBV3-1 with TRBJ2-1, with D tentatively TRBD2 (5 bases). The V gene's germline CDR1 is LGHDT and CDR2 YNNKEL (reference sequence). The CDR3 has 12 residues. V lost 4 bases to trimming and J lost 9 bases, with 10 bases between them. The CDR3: CASSPPGVEQFF. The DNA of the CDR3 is TGTGCCAGCAGCCCCCCCGGGGTTGAGCAGTTCTTC.

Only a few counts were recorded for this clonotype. CDR3 sequence reads: CASSLKREANEQFF. DNA of the CDR3: TGTGCCAGCAGCCTAAAGCGGGAGGCCAATGAGCAGTTCTTC. The chain has TRBV5-4 and TRBJ2-1; 9 bases are a match to TRBD2. Germline V CDR1 and CDR2: SGHNT, YYREEE (reference sequence). The junction had 5 bases not matched to a gene; V was cut back by 4 bases and J by 6 bases. The CDR3 consists of 14 residues. Using reference TRBV5-4 and TRBJ2-1 for the parts outside the CDR3, the full variable domain is ETGVTQSPTHLIKTRGQQVTLRCSSQSGHNTVSWYQQALGQGPQFIFQYYREEENGRGNFPPRFSGLQFPNYSSELNVNALELDDSALYLCASSLKREANEQFFGPGTRLTVL.

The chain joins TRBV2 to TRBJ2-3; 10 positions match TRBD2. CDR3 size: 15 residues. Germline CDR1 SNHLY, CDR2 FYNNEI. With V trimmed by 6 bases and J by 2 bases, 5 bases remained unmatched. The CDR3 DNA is TGTGCCAGCAGGGGGGGACTAGCGTCCACAGATACGCAGTATTTT. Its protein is CASRGGLASTDTQYF. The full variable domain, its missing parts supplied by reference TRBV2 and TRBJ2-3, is EPEVTQTPSHQVTQMGQEVILRCVPISNHLYFYWYRQILGQKVEFLVSFYNNEISEKSEIFDDQFSVERPDGSNFTLKIRSTKLEDSAMYFCASRGGLASTDTQYFGPGTRLTVL.

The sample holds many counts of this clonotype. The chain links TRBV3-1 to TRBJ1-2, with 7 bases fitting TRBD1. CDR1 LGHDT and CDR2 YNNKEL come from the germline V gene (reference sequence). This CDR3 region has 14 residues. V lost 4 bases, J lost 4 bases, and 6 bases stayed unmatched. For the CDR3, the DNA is TGTGCCAGCAGCCCGAACAGGGGATCCTATGGCTACACCTTC. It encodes CASSPNRGSYGYTF. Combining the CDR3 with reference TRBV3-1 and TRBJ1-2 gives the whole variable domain DTAVSQTPKYLVTQMGNDKSIKCEQNLGHDTMYWYKQDSKKFLKIMFSYNNKELIINETVPNRFSPKSPDKAHLNLHINSLELGDSAVYFCASSPNRGSYGYTFGSGTRLTVV.

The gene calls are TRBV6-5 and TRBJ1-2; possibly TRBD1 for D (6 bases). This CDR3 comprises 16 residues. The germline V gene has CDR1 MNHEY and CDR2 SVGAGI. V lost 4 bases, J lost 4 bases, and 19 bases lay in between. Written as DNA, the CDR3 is TGTGCCAGCAGTTTCGAATCAGGGGAATCGGCCTATGGCTACACCTTC. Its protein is CASSFESGESAYGYTF.

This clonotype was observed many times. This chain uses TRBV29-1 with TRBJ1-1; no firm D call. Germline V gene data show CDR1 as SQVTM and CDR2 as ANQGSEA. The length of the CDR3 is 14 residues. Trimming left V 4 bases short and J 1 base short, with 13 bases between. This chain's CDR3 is CSVAPRLTNTEAFF. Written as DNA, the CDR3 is TGCAGCGTTGCCCCCAGGCTAACGAACACTGAAGCTTTCTTT.

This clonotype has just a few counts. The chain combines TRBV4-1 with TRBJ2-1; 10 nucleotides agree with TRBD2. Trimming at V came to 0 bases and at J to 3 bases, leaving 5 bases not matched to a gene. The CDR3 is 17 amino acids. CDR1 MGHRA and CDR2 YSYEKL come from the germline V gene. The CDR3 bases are TGCGCCAGCAGCCAAGAGGAGTGGACTAGCGGCTACAATGAGCAGTTCTTC. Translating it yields CASSQEEWTSGYNEQFF.

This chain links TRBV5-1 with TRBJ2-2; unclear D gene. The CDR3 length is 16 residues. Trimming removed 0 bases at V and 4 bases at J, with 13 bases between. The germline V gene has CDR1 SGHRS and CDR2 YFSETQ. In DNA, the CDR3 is TGCGCCAGCAGCTTGGCCGCGTTCGGGTTCACCGGGGAGCTGTTTTTT. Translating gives CASSLAAFGFTGELFF. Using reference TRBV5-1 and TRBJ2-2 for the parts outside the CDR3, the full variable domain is KAGVTQTPRYLIKTRGQQVTLSCSPISGHRSVSWYQQTPGQGLQFLFEYFSETQRNKGNFPGRFSGRQFSNSRSEMNVSTLELGDSALYLCASSLAAFGFTGELFFGEGSRLTVL.

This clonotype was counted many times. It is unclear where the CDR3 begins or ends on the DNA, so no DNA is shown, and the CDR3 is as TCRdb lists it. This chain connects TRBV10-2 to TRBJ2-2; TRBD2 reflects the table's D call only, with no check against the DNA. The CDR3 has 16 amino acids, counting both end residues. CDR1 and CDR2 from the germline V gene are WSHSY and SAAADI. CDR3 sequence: CASSPGLGLRAGELFF.

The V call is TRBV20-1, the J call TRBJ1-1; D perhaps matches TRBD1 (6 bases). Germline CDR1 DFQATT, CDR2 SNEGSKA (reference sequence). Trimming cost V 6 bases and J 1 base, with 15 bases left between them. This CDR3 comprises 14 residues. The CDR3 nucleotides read TGCAGTGCATCTATGTCGACAGGGAACACTGAAGCTTTCTTT. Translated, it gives CSASMSTGNTEAFF.

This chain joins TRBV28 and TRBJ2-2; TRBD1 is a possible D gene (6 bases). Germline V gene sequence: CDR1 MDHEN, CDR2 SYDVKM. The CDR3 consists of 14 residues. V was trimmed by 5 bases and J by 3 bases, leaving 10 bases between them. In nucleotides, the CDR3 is TGTGCCAGCAGTGGGGGCACTTACACCGGGGAGCTGTTTTTT. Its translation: CASSGGTYTGELFF.

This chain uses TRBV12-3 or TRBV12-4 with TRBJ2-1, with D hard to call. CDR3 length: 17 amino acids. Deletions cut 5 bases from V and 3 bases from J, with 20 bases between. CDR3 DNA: TGTGCCAGCAGTCCCAGCTGGGAACTTGAGATCTACAATGAGCAGTTCTTC. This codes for CASSPSWELEIYNEQFF.

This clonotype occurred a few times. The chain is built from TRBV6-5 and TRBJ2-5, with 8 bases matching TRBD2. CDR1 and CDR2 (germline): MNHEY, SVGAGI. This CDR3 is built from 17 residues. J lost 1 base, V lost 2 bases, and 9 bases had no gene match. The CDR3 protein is CASSYQSGGRIQETQYF. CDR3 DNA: TGTGCCAGCAGTTACCAGAGCGGGGGAAGAATCCAAGAGACCCAGTACTTC.

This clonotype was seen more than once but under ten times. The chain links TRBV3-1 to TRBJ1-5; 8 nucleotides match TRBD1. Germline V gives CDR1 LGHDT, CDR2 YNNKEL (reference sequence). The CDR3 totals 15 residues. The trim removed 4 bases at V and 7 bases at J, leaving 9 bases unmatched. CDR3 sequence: CASSPRQGIGQPQHF. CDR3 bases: TGTGCCAGCAGCCCCCGACAGGGGATCGGACAGCCCCAGCATTTT. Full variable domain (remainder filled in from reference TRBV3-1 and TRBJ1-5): DTAVSQTPKYLVTQMGNDKSIKCEQNLGHDTMYWYKQDSKKFLKIMFSYNNKELIINETVPNRFSPKSPDKAHLNLHINSLELGDSAVYFCASSPRQGIGQPQHFGDGTRLSIL.

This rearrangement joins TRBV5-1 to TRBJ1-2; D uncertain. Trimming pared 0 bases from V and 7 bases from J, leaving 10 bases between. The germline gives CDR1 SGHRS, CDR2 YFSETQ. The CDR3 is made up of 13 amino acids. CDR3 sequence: CASSLAATIGYTF. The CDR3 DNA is TGCGCCAGCAGCTTGGCGGCGACCATTGGCTACACCTTC.

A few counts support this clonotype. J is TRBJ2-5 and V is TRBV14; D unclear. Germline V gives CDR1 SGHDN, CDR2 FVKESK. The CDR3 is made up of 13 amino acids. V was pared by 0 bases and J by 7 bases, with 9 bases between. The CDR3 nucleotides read TGTGCCAGCAGCCAAGACAGAGTCGCGACCCAGTACTTC. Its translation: CASSQDRVATQYF.

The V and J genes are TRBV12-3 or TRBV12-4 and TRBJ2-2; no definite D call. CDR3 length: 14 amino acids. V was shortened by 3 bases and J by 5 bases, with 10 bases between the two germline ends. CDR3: CASSLGQRTGELFF. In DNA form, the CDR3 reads TGTGCCAGCAGTTTGGGTCAGAGGACCGGGGAGCTGTTTTTT.

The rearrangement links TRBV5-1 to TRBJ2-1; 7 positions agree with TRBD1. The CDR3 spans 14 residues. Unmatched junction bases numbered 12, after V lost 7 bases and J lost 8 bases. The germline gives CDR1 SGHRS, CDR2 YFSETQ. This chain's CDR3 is CASRPGQRVDEQFF. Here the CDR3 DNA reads TGCGCCAGCCGCCCGGGACAGAGGGTAGATGAGCAGTTCTTC.

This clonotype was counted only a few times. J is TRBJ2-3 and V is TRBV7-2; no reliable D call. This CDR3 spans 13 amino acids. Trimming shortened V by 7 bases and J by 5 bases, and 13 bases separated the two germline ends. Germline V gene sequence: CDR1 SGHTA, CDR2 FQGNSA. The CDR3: CASTPRMGDTQYF. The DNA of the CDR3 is TGTGCCAGCACCCCAAGAATGGGAGATACGCAGTATTTT.

The chain's CDR3 is CSVGTSWEQFF. CDR3 nucleotides: TGCAGCGTTGGGACTAGCTGGGAGCAGTTCTTC. The J gene is TRBJ2-1, the V gene TRBV29-1, with 8 bases that match TRBD2. CDR1 is SQVTM, CDR2 ANQGSEA, per germline. The CDR3 covers 11 residues. V lost 4 bases, J lost 10 bases, and 3 bases stayed unmatched.

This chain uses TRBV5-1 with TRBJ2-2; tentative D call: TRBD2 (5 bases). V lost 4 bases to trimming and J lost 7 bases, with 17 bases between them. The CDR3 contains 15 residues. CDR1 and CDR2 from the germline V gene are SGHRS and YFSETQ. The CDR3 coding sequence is TGCGCCAGCAGCCTACCAGTGGGAGTGGGCGGGGAGCTGTTTTTT. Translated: CASSLPVGVGGELFF.

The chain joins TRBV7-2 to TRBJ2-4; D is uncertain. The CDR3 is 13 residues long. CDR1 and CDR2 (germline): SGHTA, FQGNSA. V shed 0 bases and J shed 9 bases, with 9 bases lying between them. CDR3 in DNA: TGTGCCAGCAGCTTAGCGCTAACCGGCATTCAGTACTTC. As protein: CASSLALTGIQYF.

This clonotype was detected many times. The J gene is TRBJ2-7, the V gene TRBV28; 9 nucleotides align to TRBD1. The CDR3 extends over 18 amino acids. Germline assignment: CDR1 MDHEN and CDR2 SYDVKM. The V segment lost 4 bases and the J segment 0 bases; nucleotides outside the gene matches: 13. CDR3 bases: TGTGCCAGCAGTTCCGGGACAGGGCCTTTTTTCAGCTCCTACGAGCAGTACGTC. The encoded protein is CASSSGTGPFFSSYEQYV.